This T cell receptor (beta chain) came from a study of cytomegalovirus exposure and HLA in healthy donors. Regarding the study as a whole: Listed as cytomegalovirus-associated were about 160 TCR beta chains. Most of the CMV-associated TCR beta chains (in a later analysis) appeared to be HLA-restricted. Later analysis reportedly placed an Asian-associated ancestry cluster below the approximately 700-donor mean in N-insertions.

Each of the donors was a healthy bone marrow donor. Researchers ran the PCR with 60 Vbeta and 13 Jbeta primers. Produced via immunoSEQ multiplex PCR; TCRdb's table is partial and in-frame only. The sample holds under 200,000 clones, around four fifths seen once. As for this clone: The antigen is undetermined.

Material for sequencing was PBMCs. This sequence originates from a man aged 35 to 55 in good health and CMV-seropositive.

The CDR3 sequence: CASSGWTSGRETQYF. The CDR3 nucleotides are TGTGCCAGCAGTGGGTGGACTAGCGGGAGAGAGACCCAGTACTTC. This chain connects TRBV2 to TRBJ2-5, with 13 bases aligning to TRBD2. The ends lost 4 bases at V and 4 bases at J; junction bases unmatched: 3. The length of the CDR3 is 15 residues. Germline V lookup: CDR1 SNHLY, CDR2 FYNNEI.